This T cell receptor (delta chain) was identified during a study of gamma-delta chains in newborns, infants, children. Whole-study context: Polyclonal expansion of innate γδ T cells after birth follows microbial exposure.

By sample fraction, this clone is medium-sized. This may be a read error: a much more frequent sequence differs by one nucleotide. TCRdb redid clone calling on the reads using CATT. The sample has some 950 delta-chain clones; 0.84% are singletons. In germline, CDR1 is GEAIGNYY, CDR2 EKD. This CDR3 contains 19 residues. V lost 0 bases to trimming and J lost 0 bases; unmatched junction nucleotides: 14. The chain links TRDV2 to TRDJ1; TRDD3 matches 8 bases. This sequence originates from a child in good health. Sequencing was done on a sample of blood. DNA of the CDR3: TGTGCCTGTGACACCGCGCGCTGGGGGAACCCCCAGTACACCGATAAACTCATCTTT. Its translation: CACDTARWGNPQYTDKLIF.